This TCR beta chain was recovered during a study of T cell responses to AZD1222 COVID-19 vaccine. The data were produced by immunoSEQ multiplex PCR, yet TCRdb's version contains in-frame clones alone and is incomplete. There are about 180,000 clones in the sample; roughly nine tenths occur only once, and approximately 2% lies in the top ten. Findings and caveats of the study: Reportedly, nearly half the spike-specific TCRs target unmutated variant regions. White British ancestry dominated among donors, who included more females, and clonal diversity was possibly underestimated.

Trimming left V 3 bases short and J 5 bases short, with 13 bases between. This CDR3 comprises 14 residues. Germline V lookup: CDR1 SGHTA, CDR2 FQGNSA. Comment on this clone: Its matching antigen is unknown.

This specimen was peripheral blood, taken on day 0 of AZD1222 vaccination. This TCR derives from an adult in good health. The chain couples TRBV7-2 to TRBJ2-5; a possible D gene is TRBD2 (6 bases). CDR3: CASSLAGTGETQYF. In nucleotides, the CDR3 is TGTGCCAGCAGCTTGGCCGGGACTGGGGAGACCCAGTACTTC.